This TCR beta chain emerged from a study of shared T cell receptors in the human thymus. The V gene's germline CDR1 is SSHAT and CDR2 FNYEAQ (reference sequence). The CDR3 loop spans 17 amino acids. The data were produced by immunoSEQ multiplex PCR, yet TCRdb's version contains in-frame clones alone and is incomplete. The sample lists over 350,000 clones; 85% to 95% were seen once. Regarding this clone: The junction differs from germline at one of its ends, possibly a read error.

The sequenced sample was thymocytes. The J gene is TRBJ2-1, the V gene TRBV7-7; 7 nucleotides align to TRBD1. The sequence was obtained from a human donor. Written as DNA, the CDR3 is TGTGCTAGCAGCTTAGGGCCCACCGGGACAGCATACAATGAGCAGTTCTTC. Encoded protein: CASSLGPTGTAYNEQFF.